Listed here are 27 T cell receptor beta chains from one sample, sequenced in a study of human T cells and chemical hapten exposure (dated by TCRdb to the early 2020s). Library preparation employed RACE. These reads were obtained on a NextSeq 500. TCRdb reprocessing: public reads trimmed at Q25 with fastp, clones called with MiXCR, in-frame beta chains kept. Each entry is one CDR3 protein sequence, shown with its most common DNA and genes. The sample profile shows nearly 80,000 distinct CDR3 sequences; about a tenth of them were found once. Around 1.3% of the sample is in the top ten clones. The time point label corresponds to: patch test 1, 2 weeks after DPC sensitization. The treatment or condition label of this sample denotes: therapeutic diphenylcyclopropenone sensitization with weekly scalp DPC. Sequences were derived from whole blood, sampled in connection with sensitization to the hapten diphenylcyclopropenone (DPC). Receptors were obtained from a woman aged 45 to 65 with alopecia areata. Some clones in this sample may be carry-over from other donors' samples.

This sequence joins TRBV7-2 and TRBJ2-1, with D perhaps matching TRBD2 (5 bases). V lost 5 bases and J 7 bases, leaving 15 bases between the germline ends. The CDR3 extends over 14 amino acids. Per the germline V gene, CDR1 is SGHTA and CDR2 is FQGNSA. The CDR3 is CASSPSRTSNEQFF. In nucleotides, the CDR3 is TGTGCCAGCAGCCCTTCGCGGACTTCGAATGAGCAGTTCTTC.

V is TRBV7-3 and J is TRBJ1-1; TRBD1 is a possible D gene (5 bases). V lost 5 bases to trimming and J lost 2 bases, with 9 bases between them. The germline V gene encodes CDR1 SGHTA and CDR2 FQGTGA. CDR3 length: 13 amino acids. CDR3 residues: CASSRRGNTEAFF. CDR3 coding DNA: TGTGCCAGCAGCCGTAGGGGAAACACTGAAGCTTTCTTT. The full variable domain, with the rest looked up from reference TRBV7-3 and TRBJ1-1, is GAGVSQTPSNKVTEKGKYVELRCDPISGHTALYWYRQSLGQGPEFLIYFQGTGAADDSGLPNDRFFAVRPEGSVSTLKIQRTERGDSAVYLCASSRRGNTEAFFGQGTRLTVV.

The chain recombines TRBV6-5 with TRBJ1-6, with D perhaps matching TRBD1 (6 bases). There are 16 residues in the CDR3. Per germline, CDR1 MNHEY and CDR2 SVGAGI. The V gene lost 6 bases and the J gene lost 6 bases, with 18 bases spanning the gap. The CDR3 DNA reads TGTGCCAGCAGCGACGGCTCCGGGACAAGTAATTCACCCCTCCACTTT. Translating gives CASSDGSGTSNSPLHF.

V usage is TRBV19 and J usage is TRBJ2-1; 12 bases fit TRBD2. V trimming: 6 bases; J trimming: 3 bases; junction bases outside the gene matches: 12. CDR3 length: 18 residues. Germline V CDR1 and CDR2: LNHDA, SQIVND (reference sequence). CDR3 sequence (DNA): TGTGCCAGTAGCCCCGGGACTAGCGGGCCCCCAATCTACAATGAGCAGTTCTTC. The encoded protein is CASSPGTSGPPIYNEQFF.

The V gene is TRBV7-8, the J gene TRBJ2-7, with 8 bases identical to TRBD2. Trimming removed 5 bases from V and 3 bases from J; junction bases left unmatched: 6. Per germline, CDR1 SGHVS and CDR2 FQNEAQ. The CDR3 totals 14 residues. CDR3 sequence: CASSHTSGRYEQYF. The CDR3 DNA is TGTGCCAGCAGCCATACTAGCGGACGCTACGAGCAGTACTTC.

Ten or more counts support this clonotype. The V call is TRBV6-6, the J call TRBJ2-5; TRBD1 might be the D (5 bases). Germline values: CDR1 MNHNY, CDR2 SVGAGI (reference sequence). The CDR3 is 11 amino acids. Trimming left V 6 bases short and J 5 bases short, with 7 bases between. CDR3 nucleotides: TGTGCCAGCAGCCCAGGGGAGACCCAGTACTTC. This translates into CASSPGETQYF.

The table lists this clonotype with many counts. The V gene is TRBV29-1, the J gene TRBJ2-3, with 10 nucleotides matching TRBD2. The germline V gene encodes CDR1 SQVTM and CDR2 ANQGSEA. The trim removed 4 bases at V and 4 bases at J, leaving 14 bases unmatched. The CDR3 loop spans 17 amino acids. CDR3 in amino acids: CSVVVASGSGWSDTQYF. The CDR3 bases are TGCAGCGTTGTTGTCGCTAGCGGGAGTGGGTGGTCAGATACGCAGTATTTT.

V usage is TRBV20-1 and J usage is TRBJ1-1, with D unresolved. CDR1 DFQATT and CDR2 SNEGSKA come from the germline V gene (reference sequence). The CDR3 contains 12 residues. The V end was cut by 2 bases, the J end by 1 base, with 5 bases between. In DNA form, the CDR3 reads TGCAGTGCTAGACTTGGGAACACTGAAGCTTTCTTT. Translated: CSARLGNTEAFF.

This clonotype came up a few times. The chain couples TRBV24-1 to TRBJ2-1; D may be TRBD2 (5 bases). The CDR3 runs 16 residues. The V and J ends lost 2 bases and 0 bases respectively, with 10 bases between them. CDR1 and CDR2 (germline): KGHDR, SFDVKD. Here the CDR3 DNA reads TGTGCCACCAGTGATTGGGGAGAGAGCTCCTACAATGAGCAGTTCTTC. The encoded protein is CATSDWGESSYNEQFF.

A few counts support this clonotype. The chain joins TRBV12-5 to TRBJ2-2, with D unresolved. The germline V gene has CDR1 LGHNT and CDR2 FRNRAP. Trimming stripped 7 bases from V and 2 bases from J, with 14 bases between. The CDR3 is made up of 15 amino acids. DNA of the CDR3: TGTGCTAGTGCCCTGCCGTTAATTAACACCGGGGAGCTGTTTTTT. Protein sequence: CASALPLINTGELFF.

The chain is built from TRBV6-2 or TRBV6-3 and TRBJ2-7; tentative D call: TRBD2 (5 bases). Trimming took off 5 bases at V and 2 bases at J, with 19 bases between the two ends. Germline-derived CDR1 and CDR2 are MNHEY and SVGEGT. This CDR3 comprises 16 residues. The CDR3 DNA sequence: TGTGCCAGCAGTGATCCGCGAGGGAAAGCCCCCTACGAGCAGTACTTC. Translating gives CASSDPRGKAPYEQYF.

In its sample, this clonotype was seen many times. This chain links TRBV6-2 or TRBV6-3 with TRBJ2-7; unclear D gene. The CDR3 extends over 12 amino acids. The V and J ends lost 2 bases and 7 bases respectively, with 9 bases between them. CDR1 MNHEY and CDR2 SVGEGT come from the germline V gene. The CDR3 bases are TGTGCCAGCAGTTACCCCCGGTGGGAGCAGTACTTC. This sequence encodes CASSYPRWEQYF.

In its sample, this clonotype was seen once. The rearrangement joins TRBV7-3 to TRBJ2-1; TRBD2 agrees at 9 bases. This CDR3 is 15 amino acids long. Germline values: CDR1 SGHTA, CDR2 FQGTGA. V dropped 6 bases and J dropped 9; count of bases not matched to a gene: 12. The CDR3 region has the DNA TGTGCCAGCAGTTCCACCCTAGCGGGAATGGGTGAGCAGTTCTTC. This translates into CASSSTLAGMGEQFF.

Only a few counts were recorded for this clonotype. The rearrangement links TRBV18 to TRBJ2-7, with a possible D match to TRBD2 (5 bases). V gave up 2 bases and J gave up 1 base, with 12 bases separating them. The length of the CDR3 is 15 residues. Per germline, CDR1 KGHSH and CDR2 LQKENI. The chain's CDR3 is CASSPGSAPSYEQYF. CDR3 DNA sequence: TGTGCCAGCTCACCAGGTAGCGCTCCGTCCTACGAGCAGTACTTC. The full variable domain, rest sourced from reference TRBV18 and TRBJ2-7, is NAGVMQNPRHLVRRRGQEARLRCSPMKGHSHVYWYRQLPEEGLKFMVYLQKENIIDESGMPKERFSAEFPKEGPSILRIQQVVRGDSAAYFCASSPGSAPSYEQYFGPGTRLTVT.

This clonotype has more than one count but fewer than ten. V gene TRBV3-1 combines with J gene TRBJ2-1; D gene uncertain. V dropped 0 bases and J dropped 8 bases, with 14 bases sitting between them. Germline V lookup: CDR1 LGHDT, CDR2 YNNKEL (reference sequence). The CDR3 spans 15 residues. The DNA for the CDR3 is TGTGCCAGCAGCCAAGATACCCAGGTTTTTCATGAGCAGTTCTTC. This translates into CASSQDTQVFHEQFF.

A few counts support this clonotype. The chain carries TRBV5-1 and TRBJ1-1, with 9 bases lining up with TRBD1. This CDR3 contains 14 residues. The germline V gene has CDR1 SGHRS and CDR2 YFSETQ. V lost 1 base to trimming and J lost 4 bases; unmatched junction nucleotides: 2. DNA of the CDR3: TGCGCCAGCAGCTTGAAGGGACAGGGCACTGAAGCTTTCTTT. It encodes CASSLKGQGTEAFF.

This rearrangement joins TRBV5-1 to TRBJ1-6; D remains unclear. The CDR3 length is 13 residues. Germline V gene data show CDR1 as SGHRS and CDR2 as YFSETQ. V shed 0 bases and J shed 8 bases, with 6 bases lying between them. Here the CDR3 reads CASSLEWDSPLHF. Here the CDR3 DNA reads TGCGCCAGCAGCTTGGAATGGGATTCACCCCTCCACTTT.

The rearrangement links TRBV5-1 to TRBJ2-7; maybe TRBD1 (6 bases). CDR3 length equals 12 residues. V gave up 4 bases and J gave up 5 bases, with 10 bases separating them. The germline V gene encodes CDR1 SGHRS and CDR2 YFSETQ. DNA of the CDR3: TGCGCCAGCAGCGTCAGGGGACACGAGCAGTACTTC. Residues: CASSVRGHEQYF.

V gene TRBV3-1 combines with J gene TRBJ2-5; TRBD1 matches 7 bases. From germline, CDR1 is LGHDT and CDR2 YNNKEL (reference sequence). This CDR3 is 14 amino acids long. Trimming removed 4 bases from V and 1 base from J; junction bases left unmatched: 3. In nucleotides, the CDR3 is TGTGCCAGCAGCCGGGGGACAGTCCAAGAGACCCAGTACTTC. Protein: CASSRGTVQETQYF.

This clonotype was detected only a few times. The chain carries TRBV19 and TRBJ2-7; weak D call: TRBD2 (6 bases). Germline V gene sequence: CDR1 LNHDA, CDR2 SQIVND (reference sequence). The CDR3 consists of 14 residues. Trimming took 4 bases from V and 2 from J, leaving 12 bases between them. This CDR3 is CASSSRGTPYEQYF. DNA of the CDR3: TGTGCCAGTAGTAGCCGGGGGACTCCCTACGAGCAGTACTTC.

This clonotype turned up a few times. The V and J genes are TRBV10-3 and TRBJ2-7; D uncertain. Germline loops: CDR1 ENHRY, CDR2 SYGVKD. V was trimmed by 3 bases and J by 0 bases, leaving 9 bases between them. The length of the CDR3 is 14 residues. The CDR3 DNA reads TGTGCCATCAGTGAAGTTCCTAGCTCCTACGAGCAGTACTTC. It is translated as CAISEVPSSYEQYF.

The rearrangement uses TRBV27 and TRBJ2-7, with D perhaps TRBD2 (5 bases). V was cut by 5 bases and J by 0 bases, with 11 bases left in between. The CDR3 is made up of 14 amino acids. Germline V gene data show CDR1 as MNHEY and CDR2 as SMNVEV (reference sequence). The CDR3 sequence: CASSLTGFSYEQYF. As DNA, the CDR3 is TGTGCCAGCAGTCTAACGGGATTCTCCTACGAGCAGTACTTC.

In this sample, this clonotype turned up a few times. This chain joins TRBV11-2 and TRBJ1-1, with D unclear. The CDR3 loop spans 15 amino acids. V was trimmed by 1 base and J by 1 base, leaving 10 bases between them. Germline CDR1 SGHAT, CDR2 FQNNGV. The CDR3 DNA reads as TGTGCCAGCAGCTTAGTTCGTCAGCAGAACACTGAAGCTTTCTTT. Translating it yields CASSLVRQQNTEAFF.

This clonotype has at least ten counts. The CDR3 protein is CASSLDPFRGANVLTF. Written as DNA, the CDR3 is TGCGCCAGCAGCTTGGACCCATTTAGAGGGGCCAACGTCCTGACTTTC. V and J are TRBV5-1 and TRBJ2-6; D unclear. Trimming removed 0 bases at V and 4 bases at J, with 11 bases between. This CDR3 comprises 16 residues. Germline lookup yields CDR1 SGHRS and CDR2 YFSETQ. Full variable domain (outside the CDR3, taken from reference TRBV5-1 and TRBJ2-6): KAGVTQTPRYLIKTRGQQVTLSCSPISGHRSVSWYQQTPGQGLQFLFEYFSETQRNKGNFPGRFSGRQFSNSRSEMNVSTLELGDSALYLCASSLDPFRGANVLTFGAGSRLTVL.

In this sample, this clonotype turned up a few times. CDR3 nucleotides: TGCAGTGCTGCGGGAGCGGTACAAGAGACCCAGTACTTC. This encodes CSAAGAVQETQYF. V is TRBV20-1 and J is TRBJ2-5, with 7 bases matching TRBD2. The germline V gene has CDR1 DFQATT and CDR2 SNEGSKA (reference sequence). V lost 5 bases to trimming and J lost 2 bases; unmatched junction nucleotides: 5. This CDR3 has 13 residues.

The rearrangement uses TRBV11-2 and TRBJ2-3; D tentatively reads TRBD1 or TRBD2 (5 bases each). This CDR3 comprises 13 residues. Per the germline V gene, CDR1 is SGHAT and CDR2 is FQNNGV. The ends were cut back, 11 bases at V and 3 bases at J, with 15 bases in the middle. CDR3 nucleotides: TGTGCCGCAGGCCCGAGGGGTACAGATACGCAGTATTTT. Its translation is CAAGPRGTDTQYF.

This clonotype was detected many times. The V call is TRBV29-1, the J call TRBJ2-7, with a tentative D call TRBD2 (6 bases). The V gene lost 4 bases and the J gene lost 2 bases, with 9 bases spanning the gap. The CDR3 is 12 residues long. Germline V gene data show CDR1 as SQVTM and CDR2 as ANQGSEA. In DNA form, the CDR3 reads TGCAGCGTTGCGGCTAGCGCCTACGAGCAGTACTTC. Protein product: CSVAASAYEQYF.